The 11 T cell receptor beta chains given below trace back to one sample, sequenced in a study of T cells in pancreatic ductal adenocarcinoma. The selected patients with pancreatic ductal adenocarcinoma had surgery but no neoadjuvant therapy. Here immunoSEQ multiplex PCR was the method, and the copy in TCRdb shows in-frame clones only, minus some. Of roughly 100,000 clones listed, 90% to 95% are singletons. Sequenced input: PBMCs. The receptors derive from a human donor with pancreatic ductal adenocarcinoma.

The J gene is TRBJ2-7, the V gene TRBV5-1, with a tentative D call TRBD2 (5 bases). This CDR3 is 14 amino acids long. The ends were cut back, 2 bases at V and 5 bases at J, with 14 bases in the middle. CDR1 and CDR2 (germline): SGHRS, YFSETQ. The CDR3 DNA follows: TGCGCCAGCAGCTTTAACACAGACGGGAACGAGCAGTACTTC. Translating it yields CASSFNTDGNEQYF.

This sequence joins TRBV5-1 and TRBJ1-1, with a weak D call TRBD1 (6 bases). The germline gives CDR1 SGHRS, CDR2 YFSETQ. The CDR3 is 13 amino acids. Between the trimmed V and J ends, which lost 3 bases and 3 bases, there was a span of 9 bases. CDR3 sequence reads: CASSWGHDTEAFF. The DNA for the CDR3 is TGCGCCAGCAGCTGGGGACACGACACTGAAGCTTTCTTT.

The CDR3 protein is CASSPKGTSGSDEQYF. The DNA of the CDR3 is TGTGCCAGCTCACCGAAGGGCACCAGCGGGAGTGACGAGCAGTACTTC. The chain carries TRBV18 and TRBJ2-7; 8 positions agree with TRBD2. Per the germline V gene, CDR1 is KGHSH and CDR2 is LQKENI. V dropped 3 bases and J dropped 5; count of bases not matched to a gene: 12. There are 16 residues in the CDR3.

This chain links TRBV7-2 with TRBJ2-7; no clear D. Germline V gene sequence: CDR1 SGHTA, CDR2 FQGNSA. Trimming shortened V by 1 base and J by 2 bases, and 6 bases separated the two germline ends. This CDR3 has 13 residues. The CDR3 DNA follows: TGTGCCAGCAGCTTAGGGAGCACCTACGAGCAGTACTTC. Amino acid sequence: CASSLGSTYEQYF.

With regard to this clone: At one of its ends the junction is not consistent with the germline gene, which may arise from a read error. This sequence joins TRBV4-3 and TRBJ2-2; D remains unclear. CDR1 is LGHNA and CDR2 is YSLEER in the germline V gene. The CDR3 sequence is 15 residues long. CDR3 loop: CASTQSFANTGELFF. In nucleotides, the CDR3 is TGCGCCAGCACCCAAAGCTTCGCGAACACCGGGGAGCTGTTTTTT.

The chain recombines TRBV11-2 with TRBJ2-1; 9 bases line up with TRBD2. Germline V lookup: CDR1 SGHAT, CDR2 FQNNGV. The V gene end was trimmed by 6 bases and the J gene end by 5 bases; junction bases not matched to a gene: 5. The CDR3 contains 14 residues. DNA for the CDR3: TGTGCCAGCAGTAGGGGACTAGCCAACAATGAGCAGTTCTTC. This encodes CASSRGLANNEQFF.

This chain connects TRBV4-2 to TRBJ2-3; TRBD2 might be the D (5 bases). Germline V gives CDR1 LGHNA, CDR2 YNFKEQ. The CDR3 is 14 residues long. With 4 bases removed from V and 2 bases from J, the gap between germline ends came to 10 bases. CDR3 in DNA: TGTGCCAGCAGCCGAGACCGGGACACAGATACGCAGTATTTT. This gives the protein CASSRDRDTDTQYF.

V usage is TRBV18 and J usage is TRBJ2-7, with 9 bases lining up with TRBD1. The junction had 5 bases not matched to a gene; V was cut back by 3 bases and J by 5 bases. This CDR3 has 14 amino acids. Per germline, CDR1 KGHSH and CDR2 LQKENI. The CDR3 DNA is TGTGCCAGCTCACCTGGGACAGGGAGGCACGAGCAGTACTTC. Amino acids: CASSPGTGRHEQYF.

The chain joins TRBV23-1 to TRBJ2-2; 13 nucleotides agree with TRBD2. TRBV23-1 is given ORF status, its function remaining uncertain. The CDR3 runs 17 residues. J lost 3 bases, V lost 2 bases, and 3 bases had no gene match. DNA of the CDR3: TGCGCCAGCAGTCAACTGACTAGCGGGAGGTACACCGGGGAGCTGTTTTTT. This gives the protein CASSQLTSGRYTGELFF.

V and J are TRBV6-5 and TRBJ2-7, with 8 bases that match TRBD1. V dropped 6 bases and J dropped 4; count of bases not matched to a gene: 11. The V gene's germline CDR1 is MNHEY and CDR2 SVGAGI. The length of the CDR3 is 15 residues. CDR3 bases: TGTGCCAGCAGGCCCTACGCAGGGGGCAGGTACGAGCAGTACTTC. This encodes CASRPYAGGRYEQYF.

The chain employs TRBV11-2 and TRBJ2-3; maybe TRBD2 (7 bases). CDR1 SGHAT and CDR2 FQNNGV come from the germline V gene. The CDR3 extends over 16 amino acids. The germline V and J ends were trimmed by 4 bases and 0 bases, with 14 bases remaining between them. The CDR3 is CASSSTAGASTDTQYF. For the CDR3, the DNA is TGTGCCAGCAGCTCCACCGCGGGGGCTAGCACAGATACGCAGTATTTT. Full variable domain (missing parts from reference TRBV11-2 and TRBJ2-3): EAGVAQSPRYKIIEKRQSVAFWCNPISGHATLYWYQQILGQGPKLLIQFQNNGVVDDSQLPKDRFSAERLKGVDSTLKIQPAKLEDSAVYLCASSSTAGASTDTQYFGPGTRLTVL.